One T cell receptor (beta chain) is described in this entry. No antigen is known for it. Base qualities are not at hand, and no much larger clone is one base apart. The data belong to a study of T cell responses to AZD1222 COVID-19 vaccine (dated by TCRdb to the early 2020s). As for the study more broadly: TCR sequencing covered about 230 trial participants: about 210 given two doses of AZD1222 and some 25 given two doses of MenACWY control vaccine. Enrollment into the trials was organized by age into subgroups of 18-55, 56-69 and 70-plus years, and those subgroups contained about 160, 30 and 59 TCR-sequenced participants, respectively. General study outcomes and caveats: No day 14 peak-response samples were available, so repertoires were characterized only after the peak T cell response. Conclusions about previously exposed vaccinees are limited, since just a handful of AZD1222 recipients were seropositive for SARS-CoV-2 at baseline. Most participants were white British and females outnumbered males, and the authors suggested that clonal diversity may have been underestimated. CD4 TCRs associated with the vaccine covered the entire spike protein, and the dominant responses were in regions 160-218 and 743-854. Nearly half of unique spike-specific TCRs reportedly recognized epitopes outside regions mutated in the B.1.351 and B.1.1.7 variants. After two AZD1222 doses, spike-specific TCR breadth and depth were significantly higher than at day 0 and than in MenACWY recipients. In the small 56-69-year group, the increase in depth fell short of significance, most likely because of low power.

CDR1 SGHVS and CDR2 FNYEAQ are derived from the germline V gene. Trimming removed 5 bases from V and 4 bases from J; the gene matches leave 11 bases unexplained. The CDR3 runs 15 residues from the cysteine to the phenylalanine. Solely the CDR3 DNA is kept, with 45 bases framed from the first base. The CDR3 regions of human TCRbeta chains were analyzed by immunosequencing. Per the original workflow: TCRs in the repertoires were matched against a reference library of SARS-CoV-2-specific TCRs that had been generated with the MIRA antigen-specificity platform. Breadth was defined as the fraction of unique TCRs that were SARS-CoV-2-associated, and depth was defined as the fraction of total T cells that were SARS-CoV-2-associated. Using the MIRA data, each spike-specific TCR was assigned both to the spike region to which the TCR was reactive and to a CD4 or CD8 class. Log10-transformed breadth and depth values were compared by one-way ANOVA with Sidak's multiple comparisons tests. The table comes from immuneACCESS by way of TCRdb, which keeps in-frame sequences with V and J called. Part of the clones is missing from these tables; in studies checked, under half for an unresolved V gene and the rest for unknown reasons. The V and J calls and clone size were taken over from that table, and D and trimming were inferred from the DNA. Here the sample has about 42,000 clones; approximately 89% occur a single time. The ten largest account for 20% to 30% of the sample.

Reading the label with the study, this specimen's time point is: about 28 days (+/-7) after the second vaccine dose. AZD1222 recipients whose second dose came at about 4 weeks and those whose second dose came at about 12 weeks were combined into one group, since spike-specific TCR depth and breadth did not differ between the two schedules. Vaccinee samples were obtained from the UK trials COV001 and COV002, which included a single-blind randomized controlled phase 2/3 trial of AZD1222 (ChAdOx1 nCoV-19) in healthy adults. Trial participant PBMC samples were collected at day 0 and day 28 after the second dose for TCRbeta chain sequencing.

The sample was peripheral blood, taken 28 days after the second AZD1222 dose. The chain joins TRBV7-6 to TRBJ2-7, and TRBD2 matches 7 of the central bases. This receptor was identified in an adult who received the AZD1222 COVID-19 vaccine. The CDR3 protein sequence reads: CASSGGFGGDYEQYF. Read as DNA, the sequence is TGTGCCAGCAGCGGCGGTTTTGGGGGGGATTACGAGCAGTACTTC.